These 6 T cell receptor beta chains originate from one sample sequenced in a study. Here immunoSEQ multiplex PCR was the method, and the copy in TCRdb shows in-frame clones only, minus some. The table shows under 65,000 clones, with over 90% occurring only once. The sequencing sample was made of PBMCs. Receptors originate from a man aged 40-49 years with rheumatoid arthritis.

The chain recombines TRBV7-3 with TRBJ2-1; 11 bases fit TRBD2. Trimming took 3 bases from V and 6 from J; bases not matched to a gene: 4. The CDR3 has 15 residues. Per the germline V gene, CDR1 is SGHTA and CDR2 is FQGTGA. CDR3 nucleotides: TGTGCCAGCAGCTTTGGGACTAGCGGTTCCAATGAGCAGTTCTTC. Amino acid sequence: CASSFGTSGSNEQFF.

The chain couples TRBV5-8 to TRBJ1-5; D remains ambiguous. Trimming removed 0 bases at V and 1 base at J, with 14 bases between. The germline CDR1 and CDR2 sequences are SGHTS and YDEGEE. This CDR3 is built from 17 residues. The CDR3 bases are TGTGCCAGCAGCTTGGCCGGACGGAGCCTAAGCAATCAGCCCCAGCATTTT. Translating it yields CASSLAGRSLSNQPQHF.

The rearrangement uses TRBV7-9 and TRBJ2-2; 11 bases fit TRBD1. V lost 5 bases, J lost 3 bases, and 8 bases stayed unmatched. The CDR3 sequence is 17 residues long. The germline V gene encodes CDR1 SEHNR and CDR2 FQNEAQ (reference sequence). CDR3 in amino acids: CASSPVEGQGDTGELFF. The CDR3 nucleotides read TGTGCCAGCAGCCCCGTGGAGGGACAGGGGGACACCGGGGAGCTGTTTTTT.

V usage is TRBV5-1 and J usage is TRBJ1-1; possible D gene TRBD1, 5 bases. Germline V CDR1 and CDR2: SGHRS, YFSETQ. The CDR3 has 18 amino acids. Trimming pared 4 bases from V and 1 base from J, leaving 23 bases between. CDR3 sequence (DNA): TGCGCCAGCAGCCTGGGGGGGACGGCAAAAATGACGAACACTGAAGCTTTCTTT. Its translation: CASSLGGTAKMTNTEAFF.

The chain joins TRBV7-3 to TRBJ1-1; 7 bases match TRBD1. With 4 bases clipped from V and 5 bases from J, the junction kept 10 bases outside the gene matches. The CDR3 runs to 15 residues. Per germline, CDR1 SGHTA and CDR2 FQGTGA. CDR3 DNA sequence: TGTGCCAGCAGCTCTATGGCAGGGGGGACGACTGAAGCTTTCTTT. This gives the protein CASSSMAGGTTEAFF.

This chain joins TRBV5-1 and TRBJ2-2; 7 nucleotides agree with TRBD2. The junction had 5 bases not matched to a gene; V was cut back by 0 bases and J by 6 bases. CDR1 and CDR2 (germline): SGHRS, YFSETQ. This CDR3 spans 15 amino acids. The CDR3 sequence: CASSLGHRGAGELFF. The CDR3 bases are TGCGCCAGCAGCTTGGGACATCGGGGGGCCGGGGAGCTGTTTTTT.